One and the same sample provided the 13 T cell receptor beta chains below, sequenced in a study of identical twins. TCRdb processed the 5' RACE reads anew with MiXCR; each CDR3 protein has one entry. The sample includes about 100,000 distinct CDR3 sequences, 5.9% seen only once; the top ten take less than 15%. The sequencing input was memory T cells sorted from blood. The origin of the receptors is a woman aged 45-59 years in good health.

This clonotype was detected ten times or more. The chain carries TRBV5-1 and TRBJ2-2; no clear D gene. The CDR3 covers 13 residues. V was shortened by 0 bases and J by 7 bases, with 7 bases between the two germline ends. Germline CDR1 and CDR2: SGHRS and YFSETQ. Written as DNA, the CDR3 is TGCGCCAGCAGCTTGGTTTTCGACGGGGAGCTGTTTTTT. As protein: CASSLVFDGELFF.

CDR3 in DNA: TGCAGTGCTAGACCCCTCTTGCGGCGGGAGTTGGGAGATACGCAGTATTTT. Protein product: CSARPLLRRELGDTQYF. This rearrangement joins TRBV20-1 to TRBJ2-3; 7 positions match TRBD2. Trimming took 2 bases from V and 5 from J; bases not matched to a gene: 16. Germline values: CDR1 DFQATT, CDR2 SNEGSKA (reference sequence). The CDR3 runs to 17 residues.

This chain uses TRBV12-3 or TRBV12-4 with TRBJ2-2; 12 bases line up with TRBD2. After removal of 6 bases from V and 7 bases from J, the junction contained 12 bases not matched to a gene. This CDR3 has 17 residues. Written as DNA, the CDR3 is TGTGCCAGCAGACCCACGTCTAGCGGGAGGGCCGTCGGGGAGCTGTTTTTT. Its protein is CASRPTSSGRAVGELFF.

The rearrangement uses TRBV5-1 and TRBJ2-1, with TRBD1 as a possible D gene (6 bases). V was clipped by 3 bases and J by 7 bases, with 14 bases between them. Germline CDR1 is SGHRS and CDR2 is YFSETQ. CDR3 length equals 14 residues. CDR3 sequence reads: CASSSQQGSNEQFF. In nucleotides, the CDR3 is TGCGCCAGCAGCTCACAACAGGGTTCGAATGAGCAGTTCTTC. The variable domain in full, with the rest retrieved from reference TRBV5-1 and TRBJ2-1, is KAGVTQTPRYLIKTRGQQVTLSCSPISGHRSVSWYQQTPGQGLQFLFEYFSETQRNKGNFPGRFSGRQFSNSRSEMNVSTLELGDSALYLCASSSQQGSNEQFFGPGTRLTVL.

This clonotype was counted ten times or more. The chain combines TRBV29-1 with TRBJ1-2, with D hard to call. The ends were cut back, 3 bases at V and 2 bases at J, with 7 bases in the middle. Germline V gives CDR1 SQVTM, CDR2 ANQGSEA. The CDR3 totals 12 residues. The CDR3 sequence is CSVEAVNYGYTF. CDR3 nucleotide sequence: TGCAGCGTTGAGGCGGTGAACTATGGCTACACCTTC.

This clonotype was counted at least ten times. This chain uses TRBV15 with TRBJ2-7; a possible D gene is TRBD1 (6 bases). Per germline, CDR1 LNHNV and CDR2 YYDKDF (reference sequence). The V and J ends lost 5 bases and 6 bases respectively, with 11 bases between them. The CDR3 extends over 12 amino acids. CDR3 loop: CATSGIRGEQYF. CDR3 nucleotide sequence: TGTGCCACCAGCGGGATCAGGGGCGAGCAGTACTTC. Using reference TRBV15 and TRBJ2-7 for the parts outside the CDR3, the full variable domain is DAMVIQNPRYQVTQFGKPVTLSCSQTLNHNVMYWYQQKSSQAPKLLFHYYDKDFNNEADTPDNFQSRRPNTSFCFLDIRSPGLGDTAMYLCATSGIRGEQYFGPGTRLTVT.

The V and J genes are TRBV20-1 and TRBJ2-3, with D perhaps assigned TRBD1 or TRBD2 (5 bases each). The CDR3 totals 15 residues. Per germline, CDR1 DFQATT and CDR2 SNEGSKA (reference sequence). V was pared by 2 bases and J by 1 base, with 13 bases between. CDR3 bases: TGCAGTGCTAGATGGAAGGGACGCGGCACAGATACGCAGTATTTT. This encodes CSARWKGRGTDTQYF.

This clonotype was counted many times. The V call is TRBV29-1, the J call TRBJ2-7, with D perhaps matching TRBD1 (6 bases). The CDR3 has 14 residues. V was pared by 1 base and J by 2 bases, with 12 bases between. Per the germline V gene, CDR1 is SQVTM and CDR2 is ANQGSEA. CDR3 in DNA: TGCAGCGTTGAAGTGGGGACAAACCCCTACGAGCAGTACTTC. Residues: CSVEVGTNPYEQYF.

The rearrangement uses TRBV28 and TRBJ2-1, with 13 nucleotides matching TRBD2. The CDR3 sequence is 13 residues long. Trimming removed 7 bases from V and 10 bases from J; junction bases left unmatched: 4. Germline CDR1 and CDR2: MDHEN and SYDVKM. The CDR3 DNA follows: TGTGCCAGCACACTAGCGGGAGGGGTAGAGCAGTTCTTC. This codes for CASTLAGGVEQFF.

There are many counts of this clonotype. V gene TRBV5-1 combines with J gene TRBJ2-3; D gene ambiguous. Trimming stripped 3 bases from V and 0 bases from J, with 11 bases between. Per the germline V gene, CDR1 is SGHRS and CDR2 is YFSETQ. The CDR3 runs to 15 residues. CDR3 nucleotide sequence: TGCGCCAGCAGCTCCGATCTAGAAAGCACAGATACGCAGTATTTT. Its translation: CASSSDLESTDTQYF.

This clonotype was picked up a small number of times. The chain employs TRBV29-1 and TRBJ2-6, with D maybe TRBD1 (6 bases). The germline gives CDR1 SQVTM, CDR2 ANQGSEA. The CDR3 extends over 17 amino acids. With 7 bases removed from V and 0 bases from J, the gap between germline ends came to 19 bases. CDR3 nucleotide sequence: TGCAGCGCCATCGATGGACAGCATAACTCTGGGGCCAACGTCCTGACTTTC. Its protein product is CSAIDGQHNSGANVLTF.

J is TRBJ2-7 and V is TRBV29-1, with D possibly TRBD1 on 5 matching bases. CDR3 length equals 14 residues. The germline V gene encodes CDR1 SQVTM and CDR2 ANQGSEA. The germline V and J ends were trimmed by 4 bases and 4 bases, with 17 bases remaining between them. CDR3 residues: CSVVVQGVYYEQYF. Written as DNA, the CDR3 is TGCAGCGTTGTTGTCCAGGGCGTCTATTACGAGCAGTACTTC.

This clonotype was picked up many times. V gene TRBV7-9 combines with J gene TRBJ1-1; D perhaps matches TRBD1 (5 bases). Germline values: CDR1 SEHNR, CDR2 FQNEAQ (reference sequence). The CDR3 spans 18 residues. With 3 bases removed from V and 5 bases from J, the gap between germline ends came to 25 bases. Here the CDR3 DNA reads TGTGCCAGCAGCTTCCCTCGTCGGGGTCGACAAAGGGGAACTGAAGCTTTCTTT. Protein: CASSFPRRGRQRGTEAFF.